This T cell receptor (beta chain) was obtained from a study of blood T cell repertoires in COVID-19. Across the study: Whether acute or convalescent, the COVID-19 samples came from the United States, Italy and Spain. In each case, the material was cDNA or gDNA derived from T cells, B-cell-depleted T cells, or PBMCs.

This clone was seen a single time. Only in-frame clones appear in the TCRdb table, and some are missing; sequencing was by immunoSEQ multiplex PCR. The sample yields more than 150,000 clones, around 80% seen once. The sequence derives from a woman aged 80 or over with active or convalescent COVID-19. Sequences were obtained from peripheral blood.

The chain's CDR3 is CASSSSGGRVAFF. The DNA of the CDR3 is TGTGCCAGCAGTTCCTCCGGGGGGCGCGTAGCTTTCTTT. V usage is TRBV6-5 and J usage is TRBJ1-1; tentatively, D is TRBD1 (6 bases). V lost 4 bases and J 10 bases, leaving 16 bases between the germline ends. This CDR3 comprises 13 residues. CDR1 is MNHEY, CDR2 SVGAGI, per germline.